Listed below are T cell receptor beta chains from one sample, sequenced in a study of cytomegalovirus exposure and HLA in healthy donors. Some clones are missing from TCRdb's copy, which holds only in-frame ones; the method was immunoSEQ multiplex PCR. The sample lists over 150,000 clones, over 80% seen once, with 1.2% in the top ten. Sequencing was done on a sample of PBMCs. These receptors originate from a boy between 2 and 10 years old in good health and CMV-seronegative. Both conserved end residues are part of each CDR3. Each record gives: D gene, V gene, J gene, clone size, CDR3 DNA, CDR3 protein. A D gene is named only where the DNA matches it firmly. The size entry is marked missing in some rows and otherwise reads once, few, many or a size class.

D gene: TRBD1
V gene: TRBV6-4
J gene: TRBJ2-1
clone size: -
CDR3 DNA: TGTGCCAGCAGTGACACAGGGGGGAGCTCCTACAATGAGCAGTTCTTC
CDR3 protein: CASSDTGGSSYNEQFF

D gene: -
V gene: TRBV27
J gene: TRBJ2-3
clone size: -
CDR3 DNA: TGTGCCAGCTGGTCCTCGGTGTCGTCCCCCGCAGATACGCAGTATTTT
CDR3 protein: CASWSSVSSPADTQYF

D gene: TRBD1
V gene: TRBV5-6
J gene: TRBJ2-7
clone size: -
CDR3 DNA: TGTGCCAGCAGCTCAGACTCACAGGGGTTCTACGAGCAGTACTTC
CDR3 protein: CASSSDSQGFYEQYF

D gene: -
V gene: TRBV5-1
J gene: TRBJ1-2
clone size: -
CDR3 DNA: TGCGCCAGCAGCGACAGGACCCCCGCGGTCTATGGCTACACCTTC
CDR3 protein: CASSDRTPAVYGYTF

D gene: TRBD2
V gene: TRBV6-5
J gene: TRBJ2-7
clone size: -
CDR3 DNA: TGTGCCAGCAGTTACTCTGGGCTAGCGGTTCCCTACGAGCAGTACTTC
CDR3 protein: CASSYSGLAVPYEQYF

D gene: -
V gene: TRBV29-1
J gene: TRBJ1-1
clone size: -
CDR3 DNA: TGCAGCGGCCGGACAACTGAAGCTTTCTTT
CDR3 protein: CSGRTTEAFF

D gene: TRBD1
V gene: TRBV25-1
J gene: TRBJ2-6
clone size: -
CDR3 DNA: TGTGCCAGCAGTGAATCAATCGGGACAGAGGCTCGGGCCAACGTCCTGACTTTC
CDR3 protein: CASSESIGTEARANVLTF

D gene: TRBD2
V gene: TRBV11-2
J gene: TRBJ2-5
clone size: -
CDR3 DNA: TGTGCCAGCAGTCCGGGACTAGCTATCGAGACCCAGTACTTC
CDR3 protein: CASSPGLAIETQYF

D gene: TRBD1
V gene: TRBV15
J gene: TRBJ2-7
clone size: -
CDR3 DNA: TGTGCCACCAGCAGAGGGGGACAGGGAATCTACGAGCAGTACTTC
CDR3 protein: CATSRGGQGIYEQYF

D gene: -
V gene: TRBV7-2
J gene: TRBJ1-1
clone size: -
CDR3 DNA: TGTGCCAGCAGCCCCAGCAGGATGAACACTGAAGCTTTCTTT
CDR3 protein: CASSPSRMNTEAFF

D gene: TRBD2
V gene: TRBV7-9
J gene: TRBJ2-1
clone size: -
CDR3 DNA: TGTGCCAGCAGCCTGACGGGACGGGAGGGCCGATCCAATGAGCAGTTCTTC
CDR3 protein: CASSLTGREGRSNEQFF

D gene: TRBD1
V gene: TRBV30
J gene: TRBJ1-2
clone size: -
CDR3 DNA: TGTGCCTGGAGTACGGGACAGCCGAGTTATGGCTACACCTTC
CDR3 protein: CAWSTGQPSYGYTF

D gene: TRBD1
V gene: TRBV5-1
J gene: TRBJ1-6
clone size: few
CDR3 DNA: TGCGCCAGCAGCTTGGACAGGGGAAATTCACCCCTCCACTTT
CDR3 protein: CASSLDRGNSPLHF

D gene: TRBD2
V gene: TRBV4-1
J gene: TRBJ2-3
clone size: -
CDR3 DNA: TGCGCCAGCAGCCAAGTGGCTAGCGGGAGTGTTACAGATACGCAGTATTTT
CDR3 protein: CASSQVASGSVTDTQYF

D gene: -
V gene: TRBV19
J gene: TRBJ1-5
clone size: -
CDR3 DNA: TGTGCCAGTAGTATAGGTGGAATGGGGGGACAGCCCCAGCATTTT
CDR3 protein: CASSIGGMGGQPQHF

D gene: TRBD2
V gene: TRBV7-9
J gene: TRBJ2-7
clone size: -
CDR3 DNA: TGTGCCAGCAGCTTAACGGCGCTAGCGGGCTCCTACGAGCAGTACTTC
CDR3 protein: CASSLTALAGSYEQYF

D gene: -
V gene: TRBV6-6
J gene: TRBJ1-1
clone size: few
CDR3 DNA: TGTGCCAGCACTTCACCCGGGTTGAACACTGAAGCTTTCTTT
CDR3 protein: CASTSPGLNTEAFF

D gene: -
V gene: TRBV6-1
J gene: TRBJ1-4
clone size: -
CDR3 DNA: TGTGCCAGCAGACAGGAGATGGGGATGAGGGAAAAACTGTTTTTT
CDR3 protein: CASRQEMGMREKLFF

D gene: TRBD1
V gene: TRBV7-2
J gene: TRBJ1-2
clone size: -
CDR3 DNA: TGTGCCAGCAGCATTTCCGAGGGACAGGACTATGGCTACACCTTC
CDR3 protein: CASSISEGQDYGYTF

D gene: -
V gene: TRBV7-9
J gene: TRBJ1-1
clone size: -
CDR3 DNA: TGTGCCAGCAGGAGGGTAGAGAACACTGAAGCTTTCTTT
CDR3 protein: CASRRVENTEAFF

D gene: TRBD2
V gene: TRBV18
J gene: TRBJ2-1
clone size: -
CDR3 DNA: TGTGCCAGCTCGCCCCCCGGACTAGCGGGGGGATTAACTAACAATGAGCAGTTCTTC
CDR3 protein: CASSPPGLAGGLTNNEQFF

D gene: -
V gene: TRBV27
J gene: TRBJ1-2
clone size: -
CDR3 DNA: TGTGCCAGCAGCCCGGGGGGGACCTATGGCTACACCTTC
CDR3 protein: CASSPGGTYGYTF

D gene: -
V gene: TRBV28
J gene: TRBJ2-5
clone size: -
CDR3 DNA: TGTGCCAGCAGTTTTTATCCAGGGCAAGAGACCCAGTACTTC
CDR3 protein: CASSFYPGQETQYF

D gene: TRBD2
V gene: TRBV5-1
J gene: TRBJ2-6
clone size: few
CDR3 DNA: TGCGCCAGTTCGGGGGGATCTGGGGCCAACGTCCTGACTTTC
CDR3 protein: CASSGGSGANVLTF

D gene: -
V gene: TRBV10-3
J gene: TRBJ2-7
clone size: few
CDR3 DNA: TGTGCCATCAGTTCCGGGACTCCGAGCTCCTACGAGCAGTACTTC
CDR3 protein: CAISSGTPSSYEQYF

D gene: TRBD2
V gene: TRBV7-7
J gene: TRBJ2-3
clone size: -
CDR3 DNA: TGTGCCAGCAGCCCGACTAGCGGGGGCAATACGCAGTATTTT
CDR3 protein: CASSPTSGGNTQYF

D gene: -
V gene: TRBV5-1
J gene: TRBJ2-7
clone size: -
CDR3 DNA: TGCGCCAGCAGCTCCGGTCCCCAAGCCTACGAGCAGTACTTC
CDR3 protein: CASSSGPQAYEQYF

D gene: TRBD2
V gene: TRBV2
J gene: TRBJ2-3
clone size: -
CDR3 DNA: TGTGCCAGCAGCGAGACTAGCGGGAGGCGCACAGATACGCAGTATTTT
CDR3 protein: CASSETSGRRTDTQYF

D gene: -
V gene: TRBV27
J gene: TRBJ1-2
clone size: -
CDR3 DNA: TGTGCCAGCAGACGCGCACCGGGAGGGACTAACTATGGCTACACCTTC
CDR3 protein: CASRRAPGGTNYGYTF

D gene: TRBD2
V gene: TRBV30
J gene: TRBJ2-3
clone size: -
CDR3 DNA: TGTGCCTGGAGTGCGACTAGCGGGAGGGGAGATACGCAGTATTTT
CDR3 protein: CAWSATSGRGDTQYF

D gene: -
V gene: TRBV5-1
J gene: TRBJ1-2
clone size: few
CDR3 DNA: TGCGCCAGCAGCCAGCGGGGGGACTATGGCTACACCTTC
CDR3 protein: CASSQRGDYGYTF

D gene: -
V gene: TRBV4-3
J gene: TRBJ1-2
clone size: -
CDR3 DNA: TGCGCCAGCAGCCATTCAGGGGACGACTATGGCTACACCTTC
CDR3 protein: CASSHSGDDYGYTF

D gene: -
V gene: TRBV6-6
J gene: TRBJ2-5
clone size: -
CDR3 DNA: TGTGCCAGCAGTTCCGACTACCAAGAGACCCAGTACTTC
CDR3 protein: CASSSDYQETQYF

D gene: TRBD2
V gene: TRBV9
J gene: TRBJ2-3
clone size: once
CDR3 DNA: TGTGCCAGCAGCCTCGGGGGAGGGTTTGGTGCAGATACGCAGTATTTT
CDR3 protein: CASSLGGGFGADTQYF

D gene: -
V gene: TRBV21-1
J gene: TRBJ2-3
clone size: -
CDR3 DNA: TGTGCCAGCAGCAAGGGGGCCGGCACAGATACGCAGTATTTT
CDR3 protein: CASSKGAGTDTQYF

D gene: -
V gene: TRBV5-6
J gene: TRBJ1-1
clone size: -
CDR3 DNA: TGTGCCAGCAGCTCCGTTAGCACTGAAGCTTTCTTT
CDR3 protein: CASSSVSTEAFF